The present T cell receptor beta chain was sequenced within a study of T cells in Graves' hyperthyroidism and ophthalmopathy. CDR1 is SGDLS and CDR2 is YYNGEE in the germline V gene. V lost 4 bases to trimming and J lost 4 bases; unmatched junction nucleotides: 12. The CDR3 is made up of 16 amino acids. RNA transcripts served as the template for amplifying TCR beta CDR3 regions. A set of HTBI primers served as the primers for a first-round RT-PCR of the TCR CDR3. Using its own MiXCR run on the multiplex PCR reads, TCRdb lists one record per CDR3 protein. The sample contains approximately 740,000 distinct CDR3 sequences, around 13% of which appear only once.

Material: blood. This clonotype was obtained from a woman younger than 35 with Graves' hyperthyroidism. The chain employs TRBV9 and TRBJ2-7, with TRBD1 identical over 9 bases. DNA for the CDR3: TGTGCCAGCAGCCCCCTAACAGGGGGCATAATGTACGAGCAGTACTTC. Translation: CASSPLTGGIMYEQYF. The whole variable domain, filled in from reference TRBV9 and TRBJ2-7, reads DSGVTQTPKHLITATGQRVTLRCSPRSGDLSVYWYQQSLDQGLQFLIQYYNGEERAKGNILERFSAQQFPDLHSELNLSSLELGDSALYFCASSPLTGGIMYEQYFGPGTRLTVT.